This TCR beta chain was profiled in a study of a mutant IDH1 vaccine in newly diagnosed glioma. Looking at the study overall: The initiation of vaccination occurred 4-6 weeks after radiotherapy alone, or with temozolomide cycles. The earlier regimen, radiotherapy, temozolomide, or both, was most often both.

Findings of the study overall: More than 80% of patients showed vaccine-induced immune responses across multiple MHC alleles.

Germline V CDR1 and CDR2: MNHNS, SASEGT. V lost 2 bases to trimming and J lost 1 base, with 10 bases between them. The CDR3 length is 15 residues. Produced via immunoSEQ multiplex PCR; TCRdb's table is partial and in-frame only. The sample has 20,000 to 30,000 clones, roughly 80% seen once. Time point described: week 11, during vaccination. Each dose of the vaccine consisted of 300 ug of mutant IDH1 20-mer peptide, with topical imiquimod. Tumors from donors were new WHO grade 3 or 4 IDH1-mutant astrocytomas with ATRX loss. With respect to this clone: What it binds is unknown.

The source was PBMCs, collected from a glioma patient whose treatment included an IDH1 peptide vaccine. This TCR came from a woman aged 18-35 years with glioma. V gene TRBV6-1 combines with J gene TRBJ2-3; D call uncertain. The CDR3, as DNA: TGTGCCAGCAGTGAATCCACCCCCCGCACAGATACGCAGTATTTT. Protein product: CASSESTPRTDTQYF.